The 3 T cell receptor beta chains listed next were all sequenced from one sample in a study of control samples from healthy donors and cancer patients. Method: immunoSEQ multiplex PCR; TCRdb's copy keeps in-frame clones and lacks some. The profile shows roughly 170,000 clones, 85% to 95% of them singletons. The sample was blood. Receptors were obtained from a woman aged 18-35 years in good health.

This rearrangement joins TRBV6-5 to TRBJ2-3, with 8 bases fitting TRBD1. In germline, CDR1 is MNHEY, CDR2 SVGAGI. The CDR3 spans 15 residues. V was clipped by 2 bases and J by 3 bases; unmatched bases: 4. DNA for the CDR3: TGTGCCAGCAGTTACCGGACAGGGAGTACAGATACGCAGTATTTT. Amino acid sequence: CASSYRTGSTDTQYF.

The CDR3 DNA reads TGTGCCAGCAGCTCGGGGGGACCTGGAAACACCATATATTTT. Protein product: CASSSGGPGNTIYF. The chain is built from TRBV5-4 and TRBJ1-3, with a possible D match to TRBD1 (5 bases). V was clipped by 3 bases and J by 2 bases, with 9 bases between them. The CDR3 has 14 amino acids. Germline CDR1 is SGHNT and CDR2 is YYREEE (reference sequence).

V is TRBV6-2 or TRBV6-3 and J is TRBJ2-3, with 8 bases aligning to TRBD2. The CDR3 runs to 16 residues. CDR1 is MNHEY and CDR2 is SVGEGT in the germline V gene. V shed 8 bases, J shed 0 bases, and the junction held 10 bases outside the gene matches. CDR3 region: CASRSDLAGSTDTQYF. The CDR3 coding sequence is TGTGCCAGCCGTTCGGATCTAGCGGGCAGCACAGATACGCAGTATTTT.